This is a list of T cell receptor beta chains from one sample in a study of blood T cell repertoires in COVID-19. Clones were read by immunoSEQ multiplex PCR, and TCRdb kept only the in-frame ones, dropping some. The sample shows 330,000 or so clones, roughly 86% of them seen only once. Input material: peripheral blood. These TCRs come from a man aged 25 to 45 with COVID-19, enrolled during active disease. CDR3s leave out the opening cysteine and the closing phenylalanine or tryptophan. Fields, in order: V gene, D gene, clone size, CDR3 protein. The D gene is left open where the match is weak. Some rows mark clone size as missing; the rest say once, few, many or name a class of expanded clone.

V: TRBV7-3; D: .; size: .; CDR3: ASSRGSEETQY
V: TRBV18; D: .; size: .; CDR3: ASSPPGGRTDTQY
V: TRBV28; D: .; size: .; CDR3: ASSFSGTYDNSPLH
V: TRBV7-8; D: .; size: .; CDR3: ASSHANEKLF
V: TRBV6-6; D: .; size: .; CDR3: ASSSQMAERNYGYT
V: TRBV18; D: TRBD2; size: .; CDR3: ASSPRGGGSTSGRPYEQY
V: TRBV18; D: .; size: .; CDR3: ASSPGSVKWYNEQF
V: TRBV5-1; D: TRBD1; size: few; CDR3: ASSFGTEGGELF
V: TRBV28; D: .; size: .; CDR3: ASSSLYGYT
V: TRBV11-2; D: .; size: .; CDR3: ASSPVGRGTQY
V: TRBV1; D: .; size: .; CDR3: TSNPTPEQGAIAYYGYT
V: TRBV6-2/TRBV6-3; D: .; size: .; CDR3: ASSFLRDYEQY
V: TRBV19; D: .; size: .; CDR3: ASSIFGGAYGYT
V: TRBV6-2/TRBV6-3; D: .; size: .; CDR3: ASSFDSPLDEQY
V: TRBV5-6; D: .; size: .; CDR3: ASSFGLLRGGELF
V: TRBV11-2; D: .; size: few; CDR3: ASSLGARVSGNTIY
V: TRBV11-2; D: .; size: .; CDR3: ASKFSGGSYEQY
V: TRBV2; D: .; size: .; CDR3: ASSDRGGLATNEKLF
V: TRBV19; D: TRBD1; size: .; CDR3: ASSMVGQGRTYEQY
V: TRBV7-9; D: TRBD2; size: .; CDR3: ASSQGLFAGGVNNEQF
V: TRBV11-3; D: .; size: .; CDR3: ASSSGLQETQY
V: TRBV30; D: .; size: .; CDR3: AWNMGGDSNQPQH
V: TRBV7-9; D: .; size: .; CDR3: ASSPRGGDRADTQY
V: TRBV2; D: .; size: once; CDR3: ASSEVAVNTEAF
V: TRBV28; D: TRBD2; size: .; CDR3: ASRNSGSDREQF
V: TRBV3-1/TRBV3-2; D: .; size: .; CDR3: ASSQDHREETQY
V: TRBV27; D: .; size: .; CDR3: ASSRGGPGNQPQH
V: TRBV6-6; D: TRBD1; size: once; CDR3: ASTRDSYTGELF
V: TRBV6-5; D: TRBD1; size: .; CDR3: ASSWRTGANYGYT
V: TRBV11-3; D: .; size: .; CDR3: ASSLLGRATEAF
V: TRBV30; D: TRBD2; size: few; CDR3: AWSVAGGLIAKNIQY
V: TRBV28; D: .; size: .; CDR3: ASSLYGPGNPTVSKNIQY
V: TRBV25-1; D: .; size: .; CDR3: ASSRYRDDTEAF
V: TRBV10-3; D: TRBD1; size: .; CDR3: AIRGTGGEQY
V: TRBV19; D: .; size: .; CDR3: ASGQLLNYGYT
V: TRBV4-1; D: TRBD1; size: .; CDR3: ASSQDEGAGETQY
V: TRBV7-9; D: TRBD1; size: .; CDR3: ASSPTKKTGDDGYT
V: TRBV11-2; D: .; size: .; CDR3: ASSLDRSDTQY
V: TRBV20-1; D: TRBD1; size: few; CDR3: SLTGVETQY
V: TRBV2; D: TRBD1; size: .; CDR3: ASREGTGGNQPQH
V: TRBV28; D: TRBD2; size: .; CDR3: ASRASGSGEQY
V: TRBV5-5; D: .; size: .; CDR3: ASSLPGLSGTDTQY
V: TRBV12-3/TRBV12-4; D: .; size: once; CDR3: ASSSGAEVGYT
V: TRBV12-5; D: TRBD1; size: .; CDR3: ASGADRAHPGDTQY
V: TRBV5-6; D: .; size: .; CDR3: ASSLVVGPSNYGYT
V: TRBV19; D: TRBD1; size: .; CDR3: ASSISQGVSYEQY
V: TRBV28; D: .; size: .; CDR3: ASSSPTGLYNEQF
V: TRBV11-3; D: .; size: .; CDR3: ASSLGSYEQY
V: TRBV9; D: .; size: once; CDR3: ASSVSVQETQY
V: TRBV11-1; D: .; size: .; CDR3: ASSLMRGFTYNEQF
V: TRBV9; D: .; size: .; CDR3: ASSVGDSGANVLT
V: TRBV9; D: .; size: .; CDR3: ASSEGVLNTEAF
V: TRBV18; D: .; size: .; CDR3: ASSPPAGGNQPQH
V: TRBV7-7; D: TRBD2; size: .; CDR3: ASSLATSGRWSTDTQY
V: TRBV12-3/TRBV12-4; D: .; size: .; CDR3: ASSFSQETQY